These 31 T cell receptor beta chains were all obtained from the same sample, sequenced in a study of T cell responses to AZD1222 COVID-19 vaccine. Profiling relied on immunoSEQ multiplex PCR, and the TCRdb table lists in-frame clones only, not all of them. The sample gives tens of thousands of clones, 70% to 90% of which show up once; roughly 7.2% is in the top ten. This sample comprised peripheral blood, obtained 28 days after the second AZD1222 dose. The receptors were gathered from an adult who received the AZD1222 COVID-19 vaccine.

CDR3 in amino acids: CASSVEAASEAFF. CDR3 DNA sequence: TGTGCCAGCAGCGTAGAAGCGGCGTCTGAAGCTTTCTTT. The chain couples TRBV9 to TRBJ1-1; D unresolved. The CDR3 totals 13 residues. The germline CDR1 and CDR2 sequences are SGDLS and YYNGEE. V gave up 0 bases and J gave up 6 bases, with 9 bases separating them.

This clone was counted a single time. The rearrangement uses TRBV6-5 and TRBJ2-7; no firm D call. The CDR3 covers 13 residues. The V gene lost 5 bases and the J gene lost 6 bases, with 14 bases spanning the gap. Germline V CDR1 and CDR2: MNHEY, SVGAGI. CDR3 sequence: CASSHPTGREQYF. The DNA for the CDR3 is TGTGCCAGCAGTCACCCCACCGGACGCGAGCAGTACTTC.

The CDR3 here is CASNSPTGHNQPQHF. The CDR3 DNA reads TGTGCCAGCAACTCTCCGACAGGCCACAATCAGCCCCAGCATTTT. The chain is built from TRBV28 and TRBJ1-5; D is possibly TRBD1 (6 bases). The CDR3 has 15 residues. V was cut by 7 bases and J by 3 bases, with 16 bases left in between. The V gene's germline CDR1 is MDHEN and CDR2 SYDVKM.

The chain links TRBV6-5 to TRBJ1-2, with no clear D. CDR1 MNHEY and CDR2 SVGAGI come from the germline V gene. V was pared by 6 bases and J by 7 bases, with 15 bases between. There are 13 residues in the CDR3. The CDR3 here is CASSPDAGFGYTF. The DNA of the CDR3 is TGTGCCAGCAGCCCCGACGCGGGTTTTGGCTACACCTTC.

The chain joins TRBV6-5 to TRBJ2-5; no clear D. CDR1 and CDR2 (germline): MNHEY, SVGAGI. CDR3 length equals 15 residues. Trimming left V 0 bases short and J 4 bases short, with 12 bases between. The CDR3 coding sequence is TGTGCCAGCAGTTACTCGTCTCACCGAGTAGAGACCCAGTACTTC. Its translation: CASSYSSHRVETQYF.

By share, this clone counts as medium-sized. The chain couples TRBV3-1 (or the pseudogene TRBV3-2) to TRBJ1-5; 7 bases map to TRBD1. V was clipped by 2 bases and J by 3 bases; unmatched bases: 1. This CDR3 contains 14 residues. Germline CDR1 is LGHDT and CDR2 is YNNKEL (reference sequence). The CDR3 nucleotides read TGTGCCAGCAGCCAAACAGGGGTCAATCAGCCCCAGCATTTT. Protein sequence: CASSQTGVNQPQHF.

This chain joins TRBV12-3 or TRBV12-4 and TRBJ1-4, with a possible D match to TRBD1 (5 bases). The V gene lost 6 bases and the J gene lost 8 bases, with 10 bases spanning the gap. The CDR3 runs 12 residues. This CDR3 is CASSQGGEKLFF. The CDR3 DNA follows: TGTGCCAGCAGCCAGGGCGGAGAAAAACTGTTTTTT.

The chain couples TRBV6-5 to TRBJ1-6; tentatively, D is TRBD1 (5 bases). The germline V gene has CDR1 MNHEY and CDR2 SVGAGI. V was cut by 7 bases and J by 10 bases, with 20 bases left in between. The CDR3 runs to 15 residues. DNA for the CDR3: TGTGCCAGCACACCTCGGGCAGGGATAGGATCACCCCTCCACTTT. This gives the protein CASTPRAGIGSPLHF.

The chain carries TRBV7-6 and TRBJ2-5, with D tentatively TRBD2 (6 bases). V shed 0 bases and J shed 1 base, with 9 bases lying between them. The CDR3 is made up of 15 amino acids. Germline CDR1 SGHVS, CDR2 FNYEAQ. This chain's CDR3 is CASSLARGFQETQYF. CDR3 bases: TGTGCCAGCAGCTTAGCCCGGGGGTTCCAAGAGACCCAGTACTTC.

This clone has just a few counts. The chain uses TRBV5-4 and TRBJ2-3; D gene uncertain. The CDR3 consists of 13 residues. The germline CDR1 and CDR2 sequences are SGHNT and YYREEE (reference sequence). The V end lost 2 bases, the J end lost 0 bases, and 4 bases lay between the germline ends. CDR3 residues: CASSFDSTDTQYF. The DNA of the CDR3 is TGTGCCAGCAGCTTTGACAGCACAGATACGCAGTATTTT.

The rearrangement links TRBV12-3 or TRBV12-4 to TRBJ1-2; D remains ambiguous. The CDR3 contains 12 residues. Trimming cost V 3 bases and J 4 bases, with 6 bases left between them. The CDR3 loop is CASSFEGYGYTF. DNA of the CDR3: TGTGCCAGCAGTTTCGAGGGCTATGGCTACACCTTC.

This clone was seen once. This chain joins TRBV6-5 and TRBJ2-7, with D perhaps matching TRBD1 (5 bases). The CDR3 is 15 amino acids. V was clipped by 7 bases and J by 4 bases, with 20 bases between them. CDR1 is MNHEY, CDR2 SVGAGI, per germline. The CDR3: CASKFAQGITYEQYF. The DNA of the CDR3 is TGTGCCAGCAAATTTGCCCAGGGTATAACATACGAGCAGTACTTC.

This sequence joins TRBV28 and TRBJ1-6; D unresolved. V lost 8 bases, J lost 7 bases, and 15 bases lay in between. Germline CDR1 and CDR2: MDHEN and SYDVKM. CDR3 length: 14 amino acids. The CDR3 region is CASHPIDRNSPLHF. CDR3 sequence (DNA): TGTGCCAGCCACCCTATTGACCGAAATTCACCCCTCCACTTT. Based on the CDR3 plus reference TRBV28 and TRBJ1-6, the full variable domain is DVKVTQSSRYLVKRTGEKVFLECVQDMDHENMFWYRQDPGLGLRLIYFSYDVKMKEKGDIPEGYSVSREKKERFSLILESASTNQTSMYLCASHPIDRNSPLHFGNGTRLTVT.

Only one count was recorded for this clone. The V gene is TRBV10-3, the J gene TRBJ2-3, with D possibly being TRBD1 (6 bases). Germline values: CDR1 ENHRY, CDR2 SYGVKD. The CDR3 spans 14 residues. Trimming removed 3 bases from V and 6 bases from J, with 13 bases in between. This CDR3 is CAISETGRGDTQYF. CDR3 sequence (DNA): TGTGCCATCAGTGAAACAGGGCGAGGCGATACGCAGTATTTT.

J is TRBJ1-5 and V is TRBV6-6; 8 bases fit TRBD1. Germline values: CDR1 MNHNY, CDR2 SVGAGI (reference sequence). The CDR3 contains 16 residues. V lost 4 bases and J lost 2; bases outside the gene matches: 7. The CDR3 loop reads CASSSRTGSGNQPQHF. In DNA, the CDR3 is TGTGCCAGCAGTTCTAGGACAGGGAGCGGCAATCAGCCCCAGCATTTT.

This chain uses TRBV25-1 with TRBJ1-6; D unresolved. This CDR3 spans 15 amino acids. CDR1 is MGHDK, CDR2 SYGVNS, per germline. Trimming took 2 bases from V and 7 from J, leaving 12 bases between them. CDR3 protein: CASSEGWQVNSPLHF. The DNA of the CDR3 is TGTGCCAGCAGTGAAGGATGGCAGGTAAATTCACCCCTCCACTTT.

The chain employs TRBV6-2 or TRBV6-3 and TRBJ1-2; TRBD1 might be the D (6 bases). Germline loops: CDR1 MNHEY, CDR2 SVGEGT. V lost 4 bases and J lost 2, with 8 bases in between. This CDR3 has 13 amino acids. The CDR3 here is CASSLDSNYGYTF. Written as DNA, the CDR3 is TGTGCCAGCAGTTTGGACAGCAACTATGGCTACACCTTC.

This chain connects TRBV5-1 to TRBJ2-1; 8 bases fit TRBD1. J lost 8 bases, V lost 2 bases, and 9 bases had no gene match. The CDR3 totals 15 residues. CDR1 is SGHRS and CDR2 is YFSETQ in the germline V gene. CDR3 sequence: CASSFGDRGGYEQFF. In DNA form, the CDR3 reads TGCGCCAGCAGCTTCGGAGACAGGGGAGGCTATGAGCAGTTCTTC.

The V gene is TRBV19, the J gene TRBJ1-2, with D possibly TRBD1 on 5 matching bases. This CDR3 comprises 12 residues. Germline assignment: CDR1 LNHDA and CDR2 SQIVND (reference sequence). Trimming took off 6 bases at V and 5 bases at J, with 10 bases between the two ends. CDR3 bases: TGTGCCAGTAGCGACAGTTTTTATGGCTACACCTTC. Translating gives CASSDSFYGYTF.

The genes are TRBV19 and TRBJ1-1, with D unresolved. Trimming took off 1 base at V and 1 base at J, with 10 bases between the two ends. The CDR3 runs 15 residues. Germline loops: CDR1 LNHDA, CDR2 SQIVND (reference sequence). CDR3 bases: TGTGCCAGTAGTATAGCCGAGTCCCGGAACACTGAAGCTTTCTTT. Translated, it gives CASSIAESRNTEAFF.

The chain combines TRBV4-2 with TRBJ1-2; D is unresolved. Germline CDR1 reads LGHNA; CDR2 reads YNFKEQ. The V and J ends lost 4 bases and 2 bases respectively, with 14 bases between them. CDR3 length equals 15 residues. CDR3 nucleotide sequence: TGTGCCAGCAGCCCAAGGGTGGAACCCAACTATGGCTACACCTTC. This sequence encodes CASSPRVEPNYGYTF.

V usage is TRBV27 and J usage is TRBJ2-7; D possibly matches TRBD1 or TRBD2 (5 bases each). CDR3 size: 18 residues. Germline lookup yields CDR1 MNHEY and CDR2 SMNVEV (reference sequence). V lost 2 bases and J 0 bases, leaving 20 bases between the germline ends. The CDR3 bases are TGTGCCAGCAGTTTAGCCGATCCGGGACGCCTAAGCTCCTACGAGCAGTACTTC. Amino acids: CASSLADPGRLSSYEQYF.

The CDR3 DNA sequence: TGTGCCAGCAGGCTAGAAAGGGGTCAGCCCCAGCATTTT. This encodes CASRLERGQPQHF. This rearrangement joins TRBV28 to TRBJ1-5, with D perhaps matching TRBD1 (5 bases). The CDR3 extends over 13 amino acids. V shed 6 bases and J shed 6 bases, with 12 bases lying between them. The V gene's germline CDR1 is MDHEN and CDR2 SYDVKM.

This chain connects TRBV5-1 to TRBJ2-1; 8 bases align to TRBD2. The CDR3 has 16 amino acids. The germline CDR1 and CDR2 sequences are SGHRS and YFSETQ. The V segment lost 2 bases and the J segment 0 bases; nucleotides outside the gene matches: 4. The CDR3 DNA follows: TGCGCCAGCAGCTTAGGAAGCGGGAGCTCCTACAATGAGCAGTTCTTC. Its translation is CASSLGSGSSYNEQFF.

The V call is TRBV7-2, the J call TRBJ1-2; the D gene is possibly TRBD1 (5 bases). CDR3 size: 13 residues. Germline V gives CDR1 SGHTA, CDR2 FQGNSA. Between the trimmed V and J ends, which lost 4 bases and 4 bases, there was a span of 10 bases. This CDR3 is CASSSGSSYGYTF. The CDR3 DNA reads TGTGCCAGCAGCTCAGGGTCTTCCTATGGCTACACCTTC.

This clone was counted once. This chain connects TRBV28 to TRBJ1-2; a weak D match, TRBD1 (6 bases). Germline V lookup: CDR1 MDHEN, CDR2 SYDVKM. V gave up 2 bases and J gave up 8 bases, with 24 bases separating them. The CDR3 runs 17 residues. The CDR3: CASSLAGASRWLGGYTF. The CDR3 region has the DNA TGTGCCAGCAGTTTAGCGGGGGCCAGCCGGTGGTTAGGAGGCTACACCTTC.

The rearrangement uses TRBV7-8 and TRBJ1-3, with TRBD1 matching 7 bases. The V and J ends lost 1 base and 0 bases, in that order; junction bases with no gene match: 3. This CDR3 is 16 amino acids long. Looked up from germline, CDR1 is SGHVS and CDR2 is FQNEAQ. CDR3 amino acids: CASSLVRTGSGNTIYF. DNA for the CDR3: TGTGCCAGCAGCTTAGTCAGGACAGGCTCTGGAAACACCATATATTTT.

This clone is a singleton in its sample. The chain links TRBV20-1 to TRBJ1-1; 8 nucleotides match TRBD1. Germline lookup yields CDR1 DFQATT and CDR2 SNEGSKA (reference sequence). This CDR3 contains 11 residues. J gave up 10 bases and V 4 bases, and 5 bases lay outside the gene matches. CDR3: CSATFGQGAFF. The CDR3 region has the DNA TGCAGTGCTACCTTCGGACAGGGAGCTTTCTTT.

The V gene is TRBV3-1 (or the pseudogene TRBV3-2), the J gene TRBJ1-6, with D maybe TRBD1 (6 bases). V lost 3 bases to trimming and J lost 0 bases, with 9 bases between them. Per the germline V gene, CDR1 is LGHDT and CDR2 is YNNKEL (reference sequence). The CDR3 has 16 amino acids. The CDR3 protein is CASSHQGSSYNSPLHF. The CDR3 DNA sequence: TGTGCCAGCAGCCACCAGGGGAGCTCCTATAATTCACCCCTCCACTTT.

V is TRBV5-1 and J is TRBJ2-1; TRBD1 aligns across 9 bases. Germline assignment: CDR1 SGHRS and CDR2 YFSETQ. This CDR3 comprises 15 residues. J was trimmed by 5 bases and V by 4 bases; bases with no gene match: 7. In DNA, the CDR3 is TGCGCCAGCAGCCTCCGACGACAGGGGGACAATGAGCAGTTCTTC. Encoded protein: CASSLRRQGDNEQFF. The full variable domain, its missing parts supplied by reference TRBV5-1 and TRBJ2-1, is KAGVTQTPRYLIKTRGQQVTLSCSPISGHRSVSWYQQTPGQGLQFLFEYFSETQRNKGNFPGRFSGRQFSNSRSEMNVSTLELGDSALYLCASSLRRQGDNEQFFGPGTRLTVL.

V and J are TRBV2 and TRBJ2-7; possibly TRBD1 for D (6 bases). V lost 3 bases to trimming and J lost 6 bases, with 12 bases between them. The V gene's germline CDR1 is SNHLY and CDR2 FYNNEI. The CDR3 totals 13 residues. CDR3 sequence reads: CASSESGRGEQYF. In DNA form, the CDR3 reads TGTGCCAGCAGTGAGTCAGGCAGGGGCGAGCAGTACTTC.